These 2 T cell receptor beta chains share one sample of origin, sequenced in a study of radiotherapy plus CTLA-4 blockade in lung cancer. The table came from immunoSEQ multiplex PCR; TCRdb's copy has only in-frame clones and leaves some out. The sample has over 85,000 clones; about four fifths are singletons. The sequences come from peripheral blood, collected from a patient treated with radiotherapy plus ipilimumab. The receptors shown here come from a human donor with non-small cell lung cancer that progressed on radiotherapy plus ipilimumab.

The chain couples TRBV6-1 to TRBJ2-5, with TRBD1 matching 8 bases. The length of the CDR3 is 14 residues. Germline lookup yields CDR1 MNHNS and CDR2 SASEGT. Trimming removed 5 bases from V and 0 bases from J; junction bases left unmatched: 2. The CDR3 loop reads CASSRTGYQETQYF. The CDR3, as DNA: TGTGCCAGCAGTCGGACAGGGTACCAAGAGACCCAGTACTTC.

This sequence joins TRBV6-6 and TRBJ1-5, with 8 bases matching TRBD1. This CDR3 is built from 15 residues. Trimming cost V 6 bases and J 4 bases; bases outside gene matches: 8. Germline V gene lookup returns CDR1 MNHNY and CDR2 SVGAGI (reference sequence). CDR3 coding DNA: TGTGCCAGCAGGAACAGGGGGTCAAGTAATCAGCCCCAGCATTTT. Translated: CASRNRGSSNQPQHF.